A single count supports the clone carrying this TCR beta chain. This record belongs to a study of blood T cell repertoires in COVID-19. Across the whole study: Acute-phase and convalescent COVID-19 samples originated in the United States, Italy and Spain. From T cells, B-cell-depleted T cells, or PBMCs came the material, which was cDNA or gDNA.

Authors' methods: Estimated nucleated cell counts came from reference gene primer amplification. Repertoires were generated with immunoSEQ multiplex PCR, while TCRdb's copy carries only in-frame clones and drops some. The DNA was the basis for D and trimming; V, J and clone size are from that table. Of about 92,000 clones in the sample, approximately 90% were seen once. The Seattle patients, enrolled during active infection, were followed longitudinally. The CDR3 consists of 17 residues. Trimming removed 3 bases at V and 6 bases at J, with 22 bases between. CDR1 is SNHLY and CDR2 is FYNNEI in the germline V gene.

The rearrangement uses TRBV2 and TRBJ2-3; weak D call: TRBD2 (7 bases). This receptor was identified in a woman aged 60-70 years with COVID-19, enrolled during active disease. Material for sequencing was peripheral blood. The CDR3: CASSDPGGQAWVDTQYF. DNA for the CDR3: TGTGCCAGCAGTGACCCGGGGGGACAAGCCTGGGTGGATACGCAGTATTTT.